This TCR beta chain was captured in a study of cytotoxic CD8 clonotypes in ibrutinib-treated CLL. Overall study context: The samples contained a few hundred thousand productive templates on average. They also contained an average of approximately 94,000 productive rearrangements. Study findings and constraints: Clonality rose at ibrutinib response and fell back toward baseline at progression. Treatment left the uncommon public clonotypes either contracted or stable in frequency.

The germline V and J ends were trimmed by 1 base and 4 bases, with 26 bases remaining between them. The CDR3 has 19 residues. The germline V gene has CDR1 SNHLY and CDR2 FYNNEI. This clone was counted only a few times. Its cognate antigen is unknown. Assay used: immunoSEQ multiplex PCR; TCRdb lists only in-frame clones, some missing. The sample lists 100,000 to 150,000 clones, over 75% seen once, with roughly 2% in the top ten. This sample comprised PBMCs, obtained after 24 months of ibrutinib treatment. V gene TRBV2 combines with J gene TRBJ2-7; perhaps D is TRBD1 or TRBD2 (5 bases each). The source of this sequence is a human donor with chronic lymphocytic leukemia. CDR3: CASSEGRGLVVGTGYEQYF. Written as DNA, the CDR3 is TGTGCCAGCAGTGAAGGGCGAGGGCTTGTAGTGGGGACGGGTTACGAGCAGTACTTC.